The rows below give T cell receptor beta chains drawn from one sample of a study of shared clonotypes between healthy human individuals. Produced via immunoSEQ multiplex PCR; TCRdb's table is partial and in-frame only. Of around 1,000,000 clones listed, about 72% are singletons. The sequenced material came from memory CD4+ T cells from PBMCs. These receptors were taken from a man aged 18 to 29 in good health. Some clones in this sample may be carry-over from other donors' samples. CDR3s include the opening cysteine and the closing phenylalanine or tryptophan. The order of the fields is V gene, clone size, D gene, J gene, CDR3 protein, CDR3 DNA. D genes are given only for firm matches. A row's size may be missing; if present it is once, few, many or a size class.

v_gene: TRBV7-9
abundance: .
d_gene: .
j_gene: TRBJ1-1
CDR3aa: CASSLAPFTGIRTNTEAFF
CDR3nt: TGTGCCAGCAGCTTAGCCCCCTTTACAGGGATACGAACGAACACTGAAGCTTTCTTT

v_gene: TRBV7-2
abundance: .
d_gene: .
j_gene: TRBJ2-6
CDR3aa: CASSTETGANVLTF
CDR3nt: TGTGCCAGCAGCACAGAAACGGGGGCCAACGTCCTGACTTTC

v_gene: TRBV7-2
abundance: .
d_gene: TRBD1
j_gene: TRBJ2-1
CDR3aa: CASSPGTATYNEQFF
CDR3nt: TGTGCCAGCAGCCCCGGGACAGCTACCTACAATGAGCAGTTCTTC

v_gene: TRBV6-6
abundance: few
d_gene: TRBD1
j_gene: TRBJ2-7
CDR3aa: CASRDGQGAVDEQYF
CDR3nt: TGTGCCAGCAGGGACGGACAGGGGGCTGTCGACGAGCAGTACTTC

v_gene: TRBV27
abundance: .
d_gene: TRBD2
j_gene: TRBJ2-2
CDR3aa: CASSRLAGFTGELFF
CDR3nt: TGTGCCAGCAGTCGACTAGCGGGATTCACCGGGGAGCTGTTTTTT

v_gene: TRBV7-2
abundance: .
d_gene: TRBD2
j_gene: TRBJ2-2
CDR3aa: CASSLAWASGSPGELFF
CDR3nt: TGTGCCAGCAGCTTAGCGTGGGCTAGCGGGAGTCCCGGGGAGCTGTTTTTT

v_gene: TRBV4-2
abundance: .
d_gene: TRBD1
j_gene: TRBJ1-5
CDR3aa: CASSQEPSTGGGQPQHF
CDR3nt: TGTGCCAGCAGCCAAGAGCCCTCAACAGGGGGTGGCCAGCCCCAGCATTTT

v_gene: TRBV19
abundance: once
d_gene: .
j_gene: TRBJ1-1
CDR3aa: CASSIGSWNTEAFF
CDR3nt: TGTGCCAGTAGTATAGGCTCTTGGAACACTGAAGCTTTCTTT

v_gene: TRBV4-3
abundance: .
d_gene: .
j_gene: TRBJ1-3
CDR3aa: CASSTGGAGNTIYF
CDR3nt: TGCGCCAGCAGCACCGGGGGGGCGGGAAACACCATATATTTT

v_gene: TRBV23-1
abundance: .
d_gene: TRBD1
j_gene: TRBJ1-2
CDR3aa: CASSQGQVGPRPYGYTF
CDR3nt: TGCGCCAGCAGTCAAGGACAGGTGGGACCCCGCCCCTATGGCTACACCTTC

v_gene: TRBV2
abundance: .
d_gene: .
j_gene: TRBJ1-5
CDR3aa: CASNDISNQPQHF
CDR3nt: TGTGCCAGCAATGACATTAGCAATCAGCCCCAACATTTT

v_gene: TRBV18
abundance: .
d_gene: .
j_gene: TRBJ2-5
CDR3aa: CASSPPAAWETQYF
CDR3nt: TGTGCCAGCTCACCACCGGCGGCGTGGGAGACCCAGTACTTC

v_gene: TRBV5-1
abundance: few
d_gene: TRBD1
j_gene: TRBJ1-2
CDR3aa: CASSVGPGQNYGYTF
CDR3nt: TGCGCCAGCAGCGTAGGCCCGGGACAGAACTATGGCTACACCTTC

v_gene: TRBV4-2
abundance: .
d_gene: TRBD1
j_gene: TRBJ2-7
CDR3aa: CASSSRQGIYEQYF
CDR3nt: TGTGCCAGCAGCTCACGACAGGGGATCTACGAGCAGTACTTC

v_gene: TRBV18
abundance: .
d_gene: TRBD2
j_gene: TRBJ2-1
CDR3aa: CASPGGLAGVNNEQFF
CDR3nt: TGTGCCAGCCCAGGGGGACTAGCGGGAGTGAACAATGAGCAGTTCTTC

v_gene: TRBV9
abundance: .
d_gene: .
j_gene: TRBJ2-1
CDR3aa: CASSVGDTNEQFF
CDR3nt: TGTGCCAGCAGCGTAGGGGACACCAATGAGCAGTTCTTC

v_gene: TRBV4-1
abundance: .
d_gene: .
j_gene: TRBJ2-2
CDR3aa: CASSQDRGAGELFF
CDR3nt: TGCGCCAGCAGCCAAGATAGAGGGGCCGGGGAGCTGTTTTTT

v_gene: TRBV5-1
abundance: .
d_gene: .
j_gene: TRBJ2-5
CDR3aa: CASSLRTGMYQETQYF
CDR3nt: TGCGCCAGCAGCTTACGGACCGGGATGTACCAAGAGACCCAGTACTTC

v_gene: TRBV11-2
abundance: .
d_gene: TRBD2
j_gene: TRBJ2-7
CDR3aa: CAWPAGYYEQYF
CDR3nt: TGTGCCTGGCCAGCGGGATACTACGAGCAGTACTTC

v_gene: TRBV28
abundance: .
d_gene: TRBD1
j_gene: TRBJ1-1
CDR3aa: CASSSETGGNTEAFF
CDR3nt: TGTGCCAGCAGTTCGGAGACAGGGGGGAACACTGAAGCTTTCTTT

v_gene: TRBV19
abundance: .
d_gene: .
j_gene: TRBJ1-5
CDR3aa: CASRGTHHSNQPQHF
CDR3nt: TGTGCCAGTCGAGGAACACACCATAGCAATCAGCCCCAGCATTTT

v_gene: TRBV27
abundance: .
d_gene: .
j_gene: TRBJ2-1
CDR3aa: CASSLNGGKEQFF
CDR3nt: TGTGCCAGCAGTTTAAATGGCGGGAAGGAGCAGTTCTTC

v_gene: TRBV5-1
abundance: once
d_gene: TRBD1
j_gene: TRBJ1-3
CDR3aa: CASSRTGTYSGNTIYF
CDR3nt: TGCGCCAGCAGCCGGACAGGAACCTACTCTGGAAACACCATATATTTT

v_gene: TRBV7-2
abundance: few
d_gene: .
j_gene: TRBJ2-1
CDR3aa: CASSFLGGPTAGEQFF
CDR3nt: TGTGCCAGCAGCTTCCTGGGTGGCCCGACTGCGGGAGAGCAGTTCTTC

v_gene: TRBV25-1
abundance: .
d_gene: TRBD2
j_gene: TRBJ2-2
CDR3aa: CASSERGGSLAGELFF
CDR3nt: TGTGCCAGCAGTGAAAGGGGCGGGAGTCTCGCCGGGGAGCTGTTTTTT

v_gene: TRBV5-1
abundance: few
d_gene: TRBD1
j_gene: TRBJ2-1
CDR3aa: CASGVGDSNNEQFF
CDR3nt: TGCGCCAGTGGGGTTGGGGACAGTAACAATGAGCAGTTCTTC

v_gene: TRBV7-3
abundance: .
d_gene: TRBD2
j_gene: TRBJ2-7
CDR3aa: CASSLASGLIYEQYF
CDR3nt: TGTGCCAGCAGCTTAGCTAGCGGCCTTATCTACGAGCAGTACTTC

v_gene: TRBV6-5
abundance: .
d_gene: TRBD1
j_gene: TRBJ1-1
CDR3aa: CASTQPGTGSSEAFF
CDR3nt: TGTGCCAGCACCCAACCCGGGACAGGGTCTTCTGAAGCTTTCTTT

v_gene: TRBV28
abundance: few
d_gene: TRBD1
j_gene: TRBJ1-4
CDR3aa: CASSRTGISEKLFF
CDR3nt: TGTGCCAGCAGCCGGACAGGGATAAGTGAAAAACTGTTTTTT

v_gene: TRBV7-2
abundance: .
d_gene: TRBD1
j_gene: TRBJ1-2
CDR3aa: CASSLGQQNYGYTF
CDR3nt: TGTGCCAGCAGCTTGGGACAGCAAAACTATGGCTACACCTTC

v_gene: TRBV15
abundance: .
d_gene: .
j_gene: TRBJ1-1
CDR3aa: CATSAQGHTEAFF
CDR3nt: TGTGCCACCAGCGCACAGGGACACACTGAAGCTTTCTTT

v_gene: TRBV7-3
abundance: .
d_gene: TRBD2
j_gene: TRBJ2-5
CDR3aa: CASSSASGRETQYF
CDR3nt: TGTGCCAGCAGCTCCGCTAGCGGGAGGGAGACCCAGTACTTC

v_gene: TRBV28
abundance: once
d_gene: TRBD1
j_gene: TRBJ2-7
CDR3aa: CASSLDRDAEQYF
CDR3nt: TGTGCCAGCAGCTTGGACAGGGACGCCGAGCAGTACTTC

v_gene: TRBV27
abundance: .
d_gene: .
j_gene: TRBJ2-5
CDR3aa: CASSLGGGQTQYF
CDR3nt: TGTGCCAGCAGCCTTGGGGGTGGGCAGACCCAGTACTTC

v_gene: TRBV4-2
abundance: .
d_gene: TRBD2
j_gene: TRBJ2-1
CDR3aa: CASTGGGSYNEQFF
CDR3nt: TGTGCCAGCACCGGAGGCGGGAGCTACAATGAGCAGTTCTTC

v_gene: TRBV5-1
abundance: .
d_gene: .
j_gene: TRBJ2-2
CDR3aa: CASSRSVSDTGELFF
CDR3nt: TGCGCCAGCAGCCGAAGCGTCTCGGATACCGGGGAGCTGTTTTTT

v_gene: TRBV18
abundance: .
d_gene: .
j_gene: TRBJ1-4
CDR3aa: CASSPSQGTMSEKLFF
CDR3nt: TGTGCCAGCTCACCGTCCCAAGGGACCATGAGTGAAAAACTGTTTTTT

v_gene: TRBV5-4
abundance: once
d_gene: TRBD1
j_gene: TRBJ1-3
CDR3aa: CASSRQGGGNTIYF
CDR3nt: TGTGCCAGCAGCAGACAGGGAGGGGGAAACACCATATATTTT

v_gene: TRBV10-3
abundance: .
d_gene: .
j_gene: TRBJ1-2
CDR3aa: CAISLSQGAYGYTF
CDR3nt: TGTGCCATCAGTCTTTCACAGGGCGCCTATGGCTACACCTTC

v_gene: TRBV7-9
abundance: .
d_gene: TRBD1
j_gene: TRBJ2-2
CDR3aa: CASSLDRGRSGELFF
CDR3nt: TGTGCCAGCAGCTTGGACAGGGGGCGGTCCGGGGAGCTGTTTTTT

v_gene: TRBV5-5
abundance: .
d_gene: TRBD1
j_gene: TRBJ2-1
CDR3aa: CASSQGQGGYNEQFF
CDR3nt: TGTGCCAGCAGCCAGGGACAGGGCGGATACAATGAGCAGTTCTTC

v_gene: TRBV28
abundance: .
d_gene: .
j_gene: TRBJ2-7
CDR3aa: CASSNLNYEQYF
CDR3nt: TGTGCCAGCAGTAATCTCAACTACGAGCAGTACTTC

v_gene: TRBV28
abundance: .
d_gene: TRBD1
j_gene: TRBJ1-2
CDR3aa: CASSLAAGGGYTF
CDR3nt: TGTGCCAGCTCCCTGGCCGCAGGGGGCGGCTACACCTTC

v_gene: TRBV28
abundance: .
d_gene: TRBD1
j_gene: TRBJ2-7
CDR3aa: CASSSPGTVPYEQYF
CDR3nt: TGTGCCAGCAGCTCCCCCGGGACAGTCCCCTACGAGCAGTACTTC

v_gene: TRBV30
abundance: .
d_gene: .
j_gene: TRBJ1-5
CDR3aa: CAWSLGKYSNQPQHF
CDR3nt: TGTGCCTGGAGTCTCGGGAAATATAGCAATCAGCCCCAGCATTTT

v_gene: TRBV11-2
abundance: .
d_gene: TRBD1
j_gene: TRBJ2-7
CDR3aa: CASSPSGTGGEQYF
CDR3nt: TGTGCCAGCAGCCCATCCGGGACAGGGGGCGAGCAGTACTTC

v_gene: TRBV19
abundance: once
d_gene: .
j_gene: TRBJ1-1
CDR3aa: CASTTLIDTEAFF
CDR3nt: TGTGCCAGTACCACCCTGATAGACACTGAAGCTTTCTTT

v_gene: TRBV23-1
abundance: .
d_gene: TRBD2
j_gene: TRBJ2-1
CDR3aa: CASSQPIGRSGRDNEQFF
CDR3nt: TGCGCCAGCAGTCAACCGATCGGGCGCAGCGGGAGGGACAATGAGCAGTTCTTC

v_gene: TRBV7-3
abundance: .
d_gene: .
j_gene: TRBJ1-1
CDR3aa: CASSLMRGTEAFF
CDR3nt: TGTGCCAGCAGCTTGATGAGGGGCACTGAAGCTTTCTTT

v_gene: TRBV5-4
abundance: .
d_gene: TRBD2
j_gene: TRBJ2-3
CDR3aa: CASSPGLAFADTQYF
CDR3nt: TGTGCCAGCAGCCCGGGACTAGCGTTCGCAGATACGCAGTATTTT